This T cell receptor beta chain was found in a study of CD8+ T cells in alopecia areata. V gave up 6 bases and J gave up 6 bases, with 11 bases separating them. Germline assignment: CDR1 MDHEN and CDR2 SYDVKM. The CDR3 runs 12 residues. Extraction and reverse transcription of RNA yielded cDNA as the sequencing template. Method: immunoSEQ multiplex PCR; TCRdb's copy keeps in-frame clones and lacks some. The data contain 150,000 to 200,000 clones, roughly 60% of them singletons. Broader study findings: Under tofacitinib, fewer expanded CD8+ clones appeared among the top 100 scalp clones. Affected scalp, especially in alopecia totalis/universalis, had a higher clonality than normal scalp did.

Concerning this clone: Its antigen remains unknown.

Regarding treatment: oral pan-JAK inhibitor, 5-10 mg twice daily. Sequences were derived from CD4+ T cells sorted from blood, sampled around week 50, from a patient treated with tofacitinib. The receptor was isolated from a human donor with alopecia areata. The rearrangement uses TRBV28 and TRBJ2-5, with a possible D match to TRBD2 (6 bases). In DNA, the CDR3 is TGTGCCAGCAGCTCTAGCGTGCAGACCCAGTACTTC. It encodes CASSSSVQTQYF.